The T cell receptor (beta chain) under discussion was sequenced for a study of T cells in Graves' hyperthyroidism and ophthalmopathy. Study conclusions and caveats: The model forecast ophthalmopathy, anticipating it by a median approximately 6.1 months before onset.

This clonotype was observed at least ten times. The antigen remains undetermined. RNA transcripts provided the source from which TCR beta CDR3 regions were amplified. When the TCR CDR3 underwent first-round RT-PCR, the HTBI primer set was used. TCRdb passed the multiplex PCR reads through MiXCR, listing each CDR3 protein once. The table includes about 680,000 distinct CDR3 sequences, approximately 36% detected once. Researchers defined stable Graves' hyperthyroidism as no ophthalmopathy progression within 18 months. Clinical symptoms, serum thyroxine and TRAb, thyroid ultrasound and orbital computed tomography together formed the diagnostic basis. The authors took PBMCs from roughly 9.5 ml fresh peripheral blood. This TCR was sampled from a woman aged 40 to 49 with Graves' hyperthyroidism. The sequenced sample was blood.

The CDR3 here is CASSLGPTPLFF. The CDR3 coding sequence is TGTGCCAGCAGCTTAGGGCCCACTCCACTGTTTTTT. The rearrangement joins TRBV7-2 to TRBJ1-4; D unresolved. The CDR3 loop spans 12 amino acids. V was clipped by 1 base and J by 13 bases, with 10 bases between them. Germline values: CDR1 SGHTA, CDR2 FQGNSA. Supplemented by reference TRBV7-2 and TRBJ1-4, the full variable domain reads GAGVSQSPSNKVTEKGKDVELRCDPISGHTALYWYRQSLGQGLEFLIYFQGNSAPDKSGLPSDRFSAERTGGSVSTLTIQRTQQEDSAVYLCASSLGPTPLFFGSGTQLSVL.